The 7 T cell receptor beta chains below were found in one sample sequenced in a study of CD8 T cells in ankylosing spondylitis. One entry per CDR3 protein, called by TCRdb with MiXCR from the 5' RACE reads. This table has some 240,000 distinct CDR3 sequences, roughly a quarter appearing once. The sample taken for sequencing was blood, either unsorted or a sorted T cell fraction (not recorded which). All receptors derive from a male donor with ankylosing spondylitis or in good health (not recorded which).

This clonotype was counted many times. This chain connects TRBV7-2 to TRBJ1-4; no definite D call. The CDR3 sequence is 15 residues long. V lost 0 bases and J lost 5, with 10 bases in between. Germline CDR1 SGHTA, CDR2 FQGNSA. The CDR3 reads CASSLAWGFNEKLFF. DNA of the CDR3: TGTGCCAGCAGCTTAGCATGGGGATTCAATGAAAAACTGTTTTTT.

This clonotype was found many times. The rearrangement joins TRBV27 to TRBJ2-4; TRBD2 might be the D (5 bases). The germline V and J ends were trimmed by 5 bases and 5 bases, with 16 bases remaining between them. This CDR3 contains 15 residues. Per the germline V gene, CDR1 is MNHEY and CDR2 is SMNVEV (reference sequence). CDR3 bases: TGTGCCAGCAGTCCCGCACTAGACCTCCAAAACATTCAGTACTTC. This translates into CASSPALDLQNIQYF.

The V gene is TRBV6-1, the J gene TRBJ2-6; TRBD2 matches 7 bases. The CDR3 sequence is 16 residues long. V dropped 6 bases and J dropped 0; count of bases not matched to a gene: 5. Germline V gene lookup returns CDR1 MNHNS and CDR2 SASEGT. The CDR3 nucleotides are TGTGCCAGCAGGAGCGGGGATAACTCTGGGGCCAACGTCCTGACTTTC. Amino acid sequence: CASRSGDNSGANVLTF.

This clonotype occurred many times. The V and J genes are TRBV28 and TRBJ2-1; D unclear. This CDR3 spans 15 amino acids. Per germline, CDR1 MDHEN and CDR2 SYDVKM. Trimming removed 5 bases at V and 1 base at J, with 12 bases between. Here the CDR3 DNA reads TGTGCCAGCAGTATATCGACCGGTTCCTACAATGAGCAGTTCTTC. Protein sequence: CASSISTGSYNEQFF. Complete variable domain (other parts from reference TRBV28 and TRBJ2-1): DVKVTQSSRYLVKRTGEKVFLECVQDMDHENMFWYRQDPGLGLRLIYFSYDVKMKEKGDIPEGYSVSREKKERFSLILESASTNQTSMYLCASSISTGSYNEQFFGPGTRLTVL.

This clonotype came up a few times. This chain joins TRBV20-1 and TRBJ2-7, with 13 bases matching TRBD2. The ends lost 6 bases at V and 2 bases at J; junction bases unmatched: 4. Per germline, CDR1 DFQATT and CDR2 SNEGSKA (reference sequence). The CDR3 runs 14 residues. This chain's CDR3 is CSATGTSGAYEQYF. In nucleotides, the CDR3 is TGCAGTGCAACCGGGACTAGCGGGGCCTACGAGCAGTACTTC.

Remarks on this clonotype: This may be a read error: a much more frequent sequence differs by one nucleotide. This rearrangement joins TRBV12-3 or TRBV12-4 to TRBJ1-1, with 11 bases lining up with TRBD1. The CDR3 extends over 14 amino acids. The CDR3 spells CATSRTGGSTEAFF. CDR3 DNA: TGTGCCACCAGTCGGACAGGGGGCTCCACTGAAGCTTTCTTT.

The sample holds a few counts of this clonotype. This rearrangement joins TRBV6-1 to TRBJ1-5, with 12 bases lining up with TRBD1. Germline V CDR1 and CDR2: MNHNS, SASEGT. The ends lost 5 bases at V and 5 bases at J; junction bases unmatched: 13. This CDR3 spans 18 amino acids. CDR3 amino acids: CASSTGTGGALRDQPQHF. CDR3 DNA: TGTGCCAGCAGTACCGGGACAGGGGGCGCGTTGAGGGATCAGCCCCAGCATTTT.